This entry lists 2 T cell receptor beta chains sequenced from one sample in a study of OX40 agonist ivuxolimab in advanced cancers. The assay was immunoSEQ multiplex PCR, and TCRdb's table has in-frame clones only and misses some. The sample comprises approximately 48,000 clones, around 80% of which are singletons, and about 3.9% rests with the top ten. The material was CD4+ or CD8+ T cells sorted from blood, obtained in a trial of the OX40 agonist ivuxolimab. Every receptor here comes from an adult with an advanced solid tumor such as melanoma, head and neck, liver or kidney cancer.

This clone was seen more than once but under ten times. The chain links TRBV2 to TRBJ2-5; no clear D. Germline assignment: CDR1 SNHLY and CDR2 FYNNEI. The CDR3 runs to 14 residues. The germline V and J ends were trimmed by 7 bases and 1 base, with 13 bases remaining between them. The CDR3 bases are TGTGCCAGCACCCCTATGACGGTCCAAGAGACCCAGTACTTC. It codes for CASTPMTVQETQYF.

The chain uses TRBV2 and TRBJ2-7; no clear D. The length of the CDR3 is 12 residues. Germline-derived CDR1 and CDR2 are SNHLY and FYNNEI. V lost 4 bases and J 0 bases, leaving 4 bases between the germline ends. The CDR3 loop reads CASSAHSYEQYF. CDR3 in DNA: TGTGCCAGCAGTGCCCACTCCTACGAGCAGTACTTC.